The 5 T cell receptor beta chains below were found in one sample sequenced in a study of blood T cell repertoires in COVID-19. Generated by immunoSEQ multiplex PCR, the TCRdb table keeps only in-frame clones and is missing some. The data show around 110,000 clones, around 86% seen once. Sequenced material: peripheral blood. The receptors derive from a man aged 35 to 55 with acute or convalescent COVID-19.

The DNA for the CDR3 is TGTGCCTGGAGTTCACATATGAACACTGAAGCTTTCTTT. This gives the protein CAWSSHMNTEAFF. V usage is TRBV30 and J usage is TRBJ1-1, with no clear D. The CDR3 sequence is 13 residues long. Germline CDR1 is GTSNPN and CDR2 is SVGIG (reference sequence). Between the trimmed V and J ends, which lost 2 bases and 0 bases, there was a span of 7 bases.

This chain uses TRBV27 with TRBJ1-3; weak D call: TRBD1 (5 bases). CDR1 MNHEY and CDR2 SMNVEV come from the germline V gene (reference sequence). This CDR3 has 13 residues. V was clipped by 0 bases and J by 9 bases, with 9 bases between them. CDR3 sequence: CASSLSRDGTIYF. DNA for the CDR3: TGTGCCAGCAGTTTATCCAGGGATGGCACCATATATTTT.

The chain recombines TRBV19 with TRBJ1-6, with D possibly matching TRBD1 (5 bases). The length of the CDR3 is 17 residues. Germline lookup yields CDR1 LNHDA and CDR2 SQIVND (reference sequence). Trimming shortened V by 5 bases and J by 8 bases, and 22 bases separated the two germline ends. Here the CDR3 reads CASSSPPGVEWHSPLHF. The CDR3 DNA is TGTGCCAGTAGTTCCCCCCCGGGGGTTGAATGGCATTCACCCCTCCACTTT.

The chain joins TRBV27 to TRBJ2-7, with TRBD1 matching over 8 bases. J lost 1 base, V lost 6 bases, and 2 bases had no gene match. Germline loops: CDR1 MNHEY, CDR2 SMNVEV (reference sequence). The CDR3 totals 13 residues. CDR3: CASSRTGSYEQYF. CDR3 DNA: TGTGCCAGCAGCCGGACAGGGTCCTACGAGCAGTACTTC.

This chain links TRBV6-4 with TRBJ2-5; TRBD2 aligns across 15 bases. Germline CDR1 reads MRHNA; CDR2 reads SNTAGT. This CDR3 is built from 16 residues. The J segment lost 6 bases and the V segment lost 6 bases, leaving 8 bases of the junction unmatched. This CDR3 is CASREPGTSGRQTQYF. Here the CDR3 DNA reads TGTGCCAGCAGAGAACCCGGGACTAGCGGGAGGCAGACCCAGTACTTC.